Below are 16 T cell receptor beta chains sequenced from a single sample in a study of blood T cell repertoires in COVID-19. This table comes from immunoSEQ multiplex PCR, and its TCRdb copy is limited to in-frame clones, with some not included. This table holds 150,000 to 200,000 clones, about three quarters found once. Sequenced sample: peripheral blood. The source is a man in his sixties with acute or convalescent COVID-19.

The table lists this clone with a count of one. The chain recombines TRBV19 with TRBJ2-5, with 8 bases that match TRBD2. With 6 bases clipped from V and 1 base from J, the junction kept 7 bases outside the gene matches. The CDR3 has 15 residues. Germline V lookup: CDR1 LNHDA, CDR2 SQIVND (reference sequence). The CDR3 DNA reads TGTGCCAGTAGCCTAACCGGGACTAGCCAAGAGACCCAGTACTTC. This sequence encodes CASSLTGTSQETQYF.

The rearrangement links TRBV5-6 to TRBJ2-7; 13 bases are a match to TRBD2. Germline lookup yields CDR1 SGHDT and CDR2 YYEEEE. Trimming removed 3 bases from V and 4 bases from J; junction bases left unmatched: 4. The CDR3 consists of 15 residues. CDR3 in amino acids: CASSSGTSGVYEQYF. Written as DNA, the CDR3 is TGTGCCAGCAGCTCTGGGACTAGCGGGGTTTACGAGCAGTACTTC. Full variable domain (outside the CDR3, taken from reference TRBV5-6 and TRBJ2-7): DAGVTQSPTHLIKTRGQQVTLRCSPKSGHDTVSWYQQALGQGPQFIFQYYEEEERQRGNFPDRFSGHQFPNYSSELNVNALLLGDSALYLCASSSGTSGVYEQYFGPGTRLTVT.

CDR3 in amino acids: CASSPGHGGELFF. DNA of the CDR3: TGTGCCAGCAGCCCCGGACACGGCGGGGAGCTGTTTTTT. V and J are TRBV27 and TRBJ2-2; tentatively, D is TRBD1 (5 bases). V was pared by 6 bases and J by 7 bases, with 12 bases between. CDR3 length equals 13 residues. Germline V gene data show CDR1 as MNHEY and CDR2 as SMNVEV (reference sequence).

The gene calls are TRBV9 and TRBJ2-1, with 9 bases fitting TRBD1. Germline V lookup: CDR1 SGDLS, CDR2 YYNGEE. The CDR3 runs to 16 residues. Unmatched junction bases numbered 8, after V lost 3 bases and J lost 4 bases. CDR3 in amino acids: CASSDHTGGQYNEQFF. In nucleotides, the CDR3 is TGTGCCAGCAGCGATCACACAGGGGGCCAATACAATGAGCAGTTCTTC.

The V and J genes are TRBV6-2 or TRBV6-3 and TRBJ1-6, with D perhaps TRBD1 (6 bases). Germline values: CDR1 MNHEY, CDR2 SVGEGT. The V and J ends lost 2 bases and 5 bases respectively, with 10 bases between them. The CDR3 is 15 residues long. The CDR3 here is CASSYGDIHNSPLHF. The CDR3 bases are TGTGCCAGCAGTTACGGGGACATCCATAATTCACCCCTCCACTTT.

V is TRBV9 and J is TRBJ2-1; 7 bases map to TRBD2. The ends lost 0 bases at V and 1 base at J; junction bases unmatched: 1. CDR1 SGDLS and CDR2 YYNGEE come from the germline V gene. The CDR3 contains 15 residues. The CDR3 spells CASSVAGGSYNEQFF. The CDR3 DNA reads TGTGCCAGCAGCGTAGCGGGGGGATCCTACAATGAGCAGTTCTTC.

The rearrangement uses TRBV10-3 and TRBJ2-7, with D possibly TRBD2 on 6 matching bases. The V end was cut by 10 bases, the J end by 3 bases, with 16 bases between. CDR1 is ENHRY, CDR2 SYGVKD, per germline. This CDR3 has 13 amino acids. The DNA of the CDR3 is TGTGCCACCCTGGGGGGAACAATCTACGAGCAGTACTTC. Its protein is CATLGGTIYEQYF.

The chain recombines TRBV24-1 with TRBJ2-2; D possibly corresponds to TRBD1 (5 bases). Germline V lookup: CDR1 KGHDR, CDR2 SFDVKD. The V end was cut by 4 bases, the J end by 5 bases, with 10 bases between. This CDR3 has 14 residues. This CDR3 is CATSEPDRTGELFF. The CDR3 nucleotides are TGTGCCACCAGTGAACCCGACAGAACCGGGGAGCTGTTTTTT.

The chain has TRBV5-6 and TRBJ1-5; 8 nucleotides agree with TRBD1. The CDR3 has 16 amino acids. Germline trimming cut 4 bases from V and 7 bases from J; bases unmatched to any gene: 13. CDR1 is SGHDT, CDR2 YYEEEE, per germline. CDR3 in amino acids: CASSTRSQGAVQPQHF. The CDR3, as DNA: TGTGCCAGCAGCACTCGAAGTCAGGGGGCAGTCCAGCCCCAGCATTTT.

V is TRBV4-1 and J is TRBJ1-3, with D possibly matching TRBD1 (5 bases). Germline V CDR1 and CDR2: MGHRA, YSYEKL. V was trimmed by 4 bases and J by 0 bases, leaving 13 bases between them. This CDR3 has 16 amino acids. CDR3: CASSPNAGFSGNTIYF. The CDR3 region has the DNA TGCGCCAGCAGCCCGAACGCAGGGTTCTCTGGAAACACCATATATTTT.

The rearrangement joins TRBV7-9 to TRBJ1-1, with 7 bases identical to TRBD1. Looked up from germline, CDR1 is SEHNR and CDR2 is FQNEAQ (reference sequence). V lost 1 base to trimming and J lost 4 bases; unmatched junction nucleotides: 6. The CDR3 extends over 15 amino acids. In nucleotides, the CDR3 is TGTGCCAGCAGCTTAGGTCAGGGGGTGGGCACTGAAGCTTTCTTT. Translating gives CASSLGQGVGTEAFF.

CDR3 bases: TGTGCCAGCAGCACATACAGGGGGCTCTATGGCTACACCTTC. This codes for CASSTYRGLYGYTF. V and J are TRBV7-2 and TRBJ1-2; 9 bases fit TRBD1. The CDR3 has 14 amino acids. Germline CDR1 is SGHTA and CDR2 is FQGNSA. The V segment lost 5 bases and the J segment 4 bases; nucleotides outside the gene matches: 5. The entire variable domain, with the rest obtained from reference TRBV7-2 and TRBJ1-2, is as follows: GAGVSQSPSNKVTEKGKDVELRCDPISGHTALYWYRQSLGQGLEFLIYFQGNSAPDKSGLPSDRFSAERTGGSVSTLTIQRTQQEDSAVYLCASSTYRGLYGYTFGSGTRLTVV.

J is TRBJ2-1 and V is TRBV28, with D possibly being TRBD2 (6 bases). V lost 1 base, J lost 1 base, and 8 bases lay in between. The CDR3 runs 15 residues. Germline assignment: CDR1 MDHEN and CDR2 SYDVKM. This CDR3 reads CASSLSGVSYNEQFF. The DNA for the CDR3 is TGTGCCAGCAGTTTATCGGGGGTGTCCTACAATGAGCAGTTCTTC.

In DNA form, the CDR3 reads TGTGCCAGCAGCTTAGCGGGACAGGTGGGAGAGACCCAGTACTTC. Amino acids: CASSLAGQVGETQYF. The chain couples TRBV7-6 to TRBJ2-5; 8 bases align to TRBD1. The CDR3 extends over 15 amino acids. V was clipped by 0 bases and J by 4 bases; unmatched bases: 4. Germline CDR1 and CDR2: SGHVS and FNYEAQ.

The V gene is TRBV5-1, the J gene TRBJ2-7, with a weak D call TRBD2 (5 bases). The CDR3 sequence is 14 residues long. Trimming took 4 bases from V and 5 from J, leaving 16 bases between them. Per the germline V gene, CDR1 is SGHRS and CDR2 is YFSETQ. In DNA, the CDR3 is TGCGCCAGCAGCCCCTCTGCGGGCCCCAACGAGCAGTACTTC. Translated, it gives CASSPSAGPNEQYF.

The V call is TRBV12-5, the J call TRBJ1-5, with 7 bases aligning to TRBD1. CDR1 and CDR2 from the germline V gene are LGHNT and FRNRAP. The CDR3 totals 16 residues. Unmatched junction bases numbered 10, after V lost 2 bases and J lost 6 bases. In DNA form, the CDR3 reads TGTGCTAGTGGTTTGATTATAGGGGGCAGGGGTCAGCCCCAGCATTTT. Translated, it gives CASGLIIGGRGQPQHF.